This T cell receptor (beta chain) was recovered during a study of cytomegalovirus exposure and HLA in healthy donors. Overall study results and limits: Three chains linked to CMV were shown in vitro to be specific for CMV antigens. Generally TCR sequences proved uncommon, though certain public TCRs appeared in numerous donors. High specificity and sensitivity for cytomegalovirus status were reported for the classifier.

The CDR3 runs 14 residues. The junction had 8 bases not matched to a gene; V was cut back by 9 bases and J by 5 bases. Germline V gene sequence: CDR1 LNHDA, CDR2 SQIVND (reference sequence). Produced via immunoSEQ multiplex PCR; TCRdb's table is partial and in-frame only. The sample includes tens of thousands of clones, 70% to 90% of them seen just once. Points on this clone: Its antigen is as yet unknown.

The source is a woman aged 18-35 years in good health and CMV-seropositive. The V gene is TRBV19, the J gene TRBJ2-2; 8 positions agree with TRBD2. Source material: PBMCs. DNA for the CDR3: TGTGCCAGCACTAACGGGGGGGGAACCGGGGAGCTGTTTTTT. The encoded protein is CASTNGGGTGELFF.